The entry below gives a single TCR beta chain sequence along with its context. Its target is unknown. The data originate from a study of type 1 regulatory T cells. Across the study: T-allo10 is a Tr1-enriched, alloantigen-specific CD4 T cell product made in vitro.

Using its own MiXCR run on the reads, TCRdb lists one record per CDR3 protein. The sample records approximately 25,000 distinct CDR3 sequences, roughly half being singletons. Germline loops: CDR1 SNHLY, CDR2 FYNNEI. With 4 bases removed from V and 6 bases from J, the gap between germline ends came to 7 bases. The CDR3 has 12 residues. The chain combines TRBV2 with TRBJ1-5; D is unclear. Sequencing input: cultured T cells, either the whole culture or a sorted T cell fraction (not recorded which). The receptor comes from a human donor in good health. The CDR3 protein is CASSGITQPQHF. The CDR3 bases are TGTGCCAGCAGTGGCATTACTCAGCCCCAGCATTTT.